A selection of T cell receptor beta chains follows, all from one sample in a study of T-cell reconstitution after alpha-beta-depleted transplantation in children. Each CDR3 protein is one row after TCRdb ran MiXCR on the PCR reads. The data show about 610,000 distinct CDR3 sequences, with roughly a tenth seen just once and about 4% held by the top ten. The sample consisted of PBMCs from the stem cell graft donor, taken from the stem cell graft. The receptor source for this set is a human donor who donated a stem cell graft to a child with acute myeloid leukemia. CDR3s include the opening cysteine and the closing phenylalanine or tryptophan. The D gene is left open where the match is weak. Clone size is not always given. Where it is, it says once, few, many or a class for expanded clones.

D gene	clone size	J gene	V gene	CDR3 length	CDR3 protein	CDR3 DNA
-	-	TRBJ2-5	TRBV14	16	CASSQDEGVKQETQYF	TGTGCCAGCAGCCAAGATGAGGGAGTAAAGCAAGAGACCCAGTACTTC
TRBD1	many	TRBJ1-5	TRBV7-8	17	CASSLAGGRVSNQPQHF	TGTGCCAGCAGCTTAGCAGGGGGCAGGGTGAGCAATCAGCCCCAGCATTTT
-	many	TRBJ2-7	TRBV7-6	16	CASSLNGAVSRQEQYF	TGTGCCAGCAGCCTGAACGGAGCGGTCTCCCGCCAGGAGCAGTACTTC
-	-	TRBJ2-5	TRBV7-2	11	CASGGSETQYF	TGTGCCAGCGGAGGGAGTGAGACCCAGTACTTC
-	-	TRBJ1-5	TRBV27	14	CASSLYLKGQPQHF	TGTGCCAGCAGTTTATACCTGAAAGGTCAGCCCCAGCATTTT
TRBD2	-	TRBJ2-1	TRBV19	15	CASSIWGGLGNEQFF	TGTGCCAGTAGTATTTGGGGGGGGTTAGGCAATGAGCAGTTCTTC
-	-	TRBJ1-1	TRBV3-1	17	CASRLSGLRLMNTEAFF	TGTGCCAGCAGGTTATCCGGGCTCCGCTTAATGAACACTGAAGCTTTCTTT
-	many	TRBJ2-2	TRBV5-1	16	CASSYRGGPNTGELFF	TGCGCCAGCAGCTATAGGGGGGGCCCGAACACCGGGGAGCTGTTTTTT
TRBD1	few	TRBJ2-1	TRBV5-6	18	CASSLLRGQGASYNEQFF	TGTGCCAGCAGCCTCCTAAGGGGGCAGGGGGCATCCTACAATGAGCAGTTCTTC
-	few	TRBJ2-1	TRBV6-5	14	CASSYSAVYNEQFF	TGTGCCAGCAGTTATTCCGCGGTTTACAATGAGCAGTTCTTC
-	many	TRBJ1-1	TRBV7-9	17	CASSLEGTVGLNTEAFF	TGTGCCAGCAGCTTAGAGGGGACGGTGGGGTTGAACACTGAAGCTTTCTTT
TRBD2	-	TRBJ2-1	TRBV5-6	21	CASSIPGGLAGGVWSYNEQFF	TGTGCCAGCAGTATCCCGGGGGGACTAGCGGGAGGAGTTTGGTCCTACAATGAGCAGTTCTTC
-	many	TRBJ2-2	TRBV10-3	14	CAIRAAPNTGELFF	TGTGCCATCAGAGCAGCCCCGAACACCGGGGAGCTGTTTTTT
-	many	TRBJ2-1	TRBV9	17	CASSVSLSQSSYNEQFF	TGTGCCAGCAGCGTGTCCCTTTCACAGAGCTCCTACAATGAGCAGTTCTTC
TRBD2	few	TRBJ2-7	TRBV20-1	14	CSAIDSGASYEQYF	TGCAGTGCTATAGATAGCGGGGCCTCCTACGAGCAGTACTTC
TRBD2	-	TRBJ2-1	TRBV10-3	16	CAINGGSGRGDNEQFF	TGTGCCATCAACGGGGGCAGCGGGAGGGGCGACAATGAGCAGTTCTTC
-	few	TRBJ2-7	TRBV6-2/TRBV6-3	16	CASSRDPHRKTYEQYF	TGTGCCAGCAGTAGGGACCCTCACCGGAAGACCTACGAGCAGTACTTC
-	medium-sized	TRBJ2-7	TRBV20-1	12	CSARQGSHEQYF	TGCAGTGCTAGACAGGGATCCCACGAGCAGTACTTC
TRBD2	-	TRBJ2-7	TRBV28	20	CASISNPGLAGGWGVYEQYF	TGTGCCAGCATTTCAAACCCGGGACTAGCGGGAGGTTGGGGCGTTTACGAGCAGTACTTC
-	many	TRBJ2-1	TRBV20-1	15	CSARDLRGRFDEQFF	TGCAGTGCTAGAGATTTGAGGGGGAGATTCGATGAGCAGTTCTTC
-	-	TRBJ1-2	TRBV30	12	CAWEFRVYGYTF	TGTGCCTGGGAGTTCCGGGTCTATGGCTACACCTTC
TRBD2	few	TRBJ2-1	TRBV7-2	15	CASSRTGTSMVEQFF	TGTGCCAGCAGCCGAACCGGGACTAGTATGGTCGAGCAGTTCTTC
-	-	TRBJ2-7	TRBV5-1	13	CASSFSNTYGQYF	TGCGCCAGCAGCTTCTCCAACACCTACGGGCAGTACTTC
-	many	TRBJ2-7	TRBV9	13	CASSVVGENEQYF	TGTGCCAGCAGCGTGGTGGGAGAAAACGAGCAGTACTTC
-	-	TRBJ1-2	TRBV7-8	14	CASRLGGDGGGYTF	TGTGCCAGCAGGCTGGGGGGCGATGGGGGTGGCTACACCTTC
-	-	TRBJ2-4	TRBV4-2	14	CASSPTRAKNIQYF	TGTGCCAGCAGCCCGACGAGAGCCAAAAACATTCAGTACTTC
-	-	TRBJ2-5	TRBV7-9	12	CASSTPHETQYF	TGTGCCAGCAGCACCCCCCACGAGACCCAGTACTTC
-	-	TRBJ2-5	TRBV15	13	CATTRDHQETQYF	TGTGCCACCACCCGGGACCACCAAGAGACCCAGTACTTC
TRBD1	-	TRBJ2-2	TRBV20-1	15	CSARDAGQGTGELFF	TGCAGTGCTAGAGATGCTGGACAGGGAACCGGGGAGCTGTTTTTT
-	few	TRBJ1-2	TRBV20-1	12	CSWRGGSYGYTF	TGCAGTTGGAGGGGGGGCAGCTATGGCTACACCTTC
TRBD1	many	TRBJ2-2	TRBV12-3/TRBV12-4	16	CASSRGTGGNTGELFF	TGTGCCAGCAGCCGAGGGACAGGGGGTAACACCGGGGAGCTGTTTTTT
TRBD2	-	TRBJ2-3	TRBV20-1	19	CSGEGTSGGRGMSTDTQYF	TGCAGTGGCGAGGGGACTAGCGGGGGCCGTGGGATGAGCACAGATACGCAGTATTTT
TRBD1	few	TRBJ2-3	TRBV29-1	13	CSVDTGGSDTQYF	TGCAGCGTCGACACAGGGGGCTCAGATACGCAGTATTTT
TRBD1	few	TRBJ1-1	TRBV6-1	14	CASRAQGEVGEAFF	TGTGCCAGCAGAGCACAGGGGGAAGTGGGTGAAGCTTTCTTT
-	few	TRBJ2-1	TRBV6-2/TRBV6-3	17	CASSSWGRGGGFNEQFF	TGTGCCAGCAGTTCATGGGGTCGGGGCGGAGGGTTTAATGAGCAGTTCTTC
-	few	TRBJ2-5	TRBV10-3	13	CATRTRAQETQYF	TGTGCCACCCGGACTCGAGCCCAAGAGACCCAGTACTTC
TRBD2	many	TRBJ2-1	TRBV5-1	14	CASSFTSEWNEQFF	TGCGCCAGCAGCTTTACTAGCGAGTGGAATGAGCAGTTCTTC
TRBD2	few	TRBJ2-7	TRBV7-2	16	CASSLGLAGGQGEQYF	TGTGCCAGCAGCCTGGGACTAGCGGGAGGGCAGGGCGAGCAGTACTTC
-	few	TRBJ2-7	TRBV5-1	14	CASSFGGNAYEQYF	TGCGCCAGCAGCTTCGGCGGGAACGCCTACGAGCAGTACTTC
TRBD2	-	TRBJ2-1	TRBV5-1	16	CASSLNALAAYNEQFF	TGCGCCAGCAGCTTAAACGCCCTAGCGGCCTACAATGAGCAGTTCTTC
-	many	TRBJ2-6	TRBV28	15	CASRNAGSGANVLTF	TGTGCCAGCAGAAACGCCGGCTCTGGGGCCAACGTCCTGACTTTC
TRBD2	-	TRBJ2-7	TRBV14	16	CASSQDLASGYYEQYF	TGTGCCAGCAGCCAAGATCTGGCTAGCGGTTACTACGAGCAGTACTTC
TRBD1	few	TRBJ1-2	TRBV27	14	CASSLGRGLDGYTF	TGTGCCAGCAGTTTAGGCAGGGGGCTCGATGGCTACACCTTC
TRBD1	many	TRBJ2-7	TRBV4-3	15	CASSPTRTGVYEQYF	TGCGCCAGCAGCCCGACAAGGACAGGGGTTTACGAGCAGTACTTC
TRBD2	few	TRBJ2-1	TRBV14	16	CASSHQREGRNNEQFF	TGTGCCAGCAGCCATCAGCGGGAGGGCCGGAACAATGAGCAGTTCTTC
-	many	TRBJ2-7	TRBV5-1	15	CASSLEGPISGEQYF	TGCGCCAGCAGCTTGGAGGGGCCTATAAGTGGGGAGCAGTACTTC
-	few	TRBJ1-1	TRBV5-1	14	CASSPNLQNTEAFF	TGCGCCAGCAGCCCTAATCTGCAGAACACTGAAGCTTTCTTT
TRBD1	-	TRBJ1-5	TRBV7-9	17	CASSLVGTGYYDQPQHF	TGTGCCAGCAGCTTAGTAGGGACAGGGTATTACGATCAGCCCCAGCATTTT
TRBD2	many	TRBJ2-3	TRBV20-1	16	CSARGVGLAGVGTQYF	TGCAGTGCTAGAGGCGTTGGACTAGCGGGAGTAGGTACGCAGTATTTT
TRBD2	many	TRBJ2-1	TRBV12-3/TRBV12-4	13	CASTPSGSYEQFF	TGTGCCAGCACCCCTAGCGGGAGCTATGAGCAGTTCTTC
-	few	TRBJ1-3	TRBV9	13	CASSTRVRDTIYF	TGTGCCAGCAGCACCAGGGTGAGAGACACCATATATTTT
-	-	TRBJ2-6	TRBV27	14	CASLSWSGANVLTF	TGTGCCAGCCTCTCCTGGTCTGGGGCCAACGTCCTGACTTTC
-	few	TRBJ2-2	TRBV28	11	CASSEPGELFF	TGTGCCAGCAGTGAACCCGGGGAGCTGTTTTTT